A single T cell receptor (beta chain) is shown here with its context. This sample is part of a study of blood T cell repertoires in COVID-19. Produced via immunoSEQ multiplex PCR; TCRdb's table is partial and in-frame only. The sample includes around 200,000 clones, about nine tenths seen only once; the top ten take under 2%. Germline loops: CDR1 SNHLY, CDR2 FYNNEI. V lost 8 bases to trimming and J lost 0 bases, with 12 bases between them. The CDR3 sequence is 14 residues long. The rearrangement links TRBV2 to TRBJ2-3, with D possibly being TRBD2 (6 bases). This TCR derives from a man between 18 and 29 years old with active or convalescent COVID-19. The sample taken for sequencing was peripheral blood. The CDR3 protein is CASRDSQSTDTQYF. The CDR3 nucleotides read TGTGCCAGCCGGGACTCACAAAGCACAGATACGCAGTATTTT.